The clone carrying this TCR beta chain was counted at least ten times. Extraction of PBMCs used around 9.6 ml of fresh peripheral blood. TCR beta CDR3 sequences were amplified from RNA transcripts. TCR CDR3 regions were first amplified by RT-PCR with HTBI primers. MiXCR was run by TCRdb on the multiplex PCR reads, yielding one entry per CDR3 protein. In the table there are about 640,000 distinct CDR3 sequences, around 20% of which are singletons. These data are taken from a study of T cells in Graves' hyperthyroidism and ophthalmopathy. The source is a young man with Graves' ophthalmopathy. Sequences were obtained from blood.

This CDR3 is CASVSGIPQQPQHF. For the CDR3, the DNA is TGTGCCAGCGTATCAGGGATACCTCAGCAGCCCCAGCATTTT. The chain has TRBV11-2 and TRBJ1-5; tentative D call: TRBD1 (5 bases). Trimming cost V 8 bases and J 7 bases, with 18 bases left between them. Germline V gene lookup returns CDR1 SGHAT and CDR2 FQNNGV. CDR3 length: 14 amino acids.